This passage covers 12 T cell receptor beta chains from one sample sequenced in a study of brain T cells in children with intractable seizures. Noted time point: blood from clinic visit 5 months post-surgery; TSC patient then seizure free. The protocol was immunoSEQ multiplex PCR, while the TCRdb copy is restricted to in-frame clones and leaves out a portion. The table records approximately 330,000 clones, about 93% of them present only once. The starting material was peripheral blood, obtained more than 4 months after surgery. These receptors all come from a boy under two years old with tuberous sclerosis and intractable seizures.

V and J are TRBV6-5 and TRBJ2-7; D gene uncertain. Germline-derived CDR1 and CDR2 are MNHEY and SVGAGI. There are 13 residues in the CDR3. Trimming removed 6 bases at V and 4 bases at J, with 13 bases between. Here the CDR3 reads CASSRTTLYEQYF. The CDR3 nucleotides read TGTGCCAGCAGCAGAACTACATTGTACGAGCAGTACTTC.

J is TRBJ1-4 and V is TRBV5-1; TRBD1 agrees at 9 bases. Losses at the gene ends were 4 bases for V and 8 bases for J; bases not matched to a gene: 6. Germline CDR1 is SGHRS and CDR2 is YFSETQ. The CDR3 spans 14 residues. This CDR3 is CASSLSGTGEKLFF. CDR3 sequence (DNA): TGCGCCAGCAGCCTATCCGGGACAGGGGAAAAACTGTTTTTT.

The rearrangement joins TRBV18 to TRBJ2-5, with D possibly being TRBD1 (7 bases). CDR1 is KGHSH, CDR2 LQKENI, per germline. This CDR3 has 15 amino acids. V was clipped by 6 bases and J by 0 bases, with 14 bases between them. The CDR3 protein is CASSSEGQYQETQYF. DNA for the CDR3: TGTGCCAGCTCCTCGGAGGGACAGTACCAAGAGACCCAGTACTTC. Full variable domain (missing parts from reference TRBV18 and TRBJ2-5): NAGVMQNPRHLVRRRGQEARLRCSPMKGHSHVYWYRQLPEEGLKFMVYLQKENIIDESGMPKERFSAEFPKEGPSILRIQQVVRGDSAAYFCASSSEGQYQETQYFGPGTRLLVL.

The rearrangement joins TRBV28 to TRBJ2-7; perhaps TRBD1 as D (6 bases). Trimming left V 5 bases short and J 10 bases short, with 18 bases between. The CDR3 has 13 amino acids. From germline, CDR1 is MDHEN and CDR2 SYDVKM. The CDR3 DNA sequence: TGTGCCAGCAGTAGTATCTGGGGGCGAAGTCAGTACTTC. Amino acids: CASSSIWGRSQYF.

The chain couples TRBV18 to TRBJ1-2; TRBD1 matches at 7 bases. The germline V gene encodes CDR1 KGHSH and CDR2 LQKENI. This CDR3 is 14 amino acids long. V dropped 5 bases and J dropped 8; count of bases not matched to a gene: 11. CDR3 bases: TGTGCCAGCTCAACTTCAAAGGGGGCTGAGGGCTACACCTTC. Translation gives CASSTSKGAEGYTF.

The rearrangement joins TRBV19 to TRBJ2-7; D is uncertain. There are 16 residues in the CDR3. Trimming left V 5 bases short and J 0 bases short, with 17 bases between. The V gene's germline CDR1 is LNHDA and CDR2 SQIVND (reference sequence). This CDR3 is CASSPVLGLVSYEQYF. The CDR3 coding sequence is TGTGCCAGTAGTCCAGTCCTTGGGCTAGTCTCCTACGAGCAGTACTTC. The variable domain in full, completed from reference TRBV19 and TRBJ2-7, reads DGGITQSPKYLFRKEGQNVTLSCEQNLNHDAMYWYRQDPGQGLRLIYYSQIVNDFQKGDIAEGYSVSREKKESFPLTVTSAQKNPTAFYLCASSPVLGLVSYEQYFGPGTRLTVT.

The J gene is TRBJ2-5, the V gene TRBV9; D may be TRBD2 (6 bases). V was pared by 3 bases and J by 0 bases, with 9 bases between. Germline V gene data show CDR1 as SGDLS and CDR2 as YYNGEE. CDR3 length equals 14 residues. CDR3 bases: TGTGCCAGCAGCGAGGGGACTCACCAAGAGACCCAGTACTTC. Residues: CASSEGTHQETQYF.

The rearrangement joins TRBV12-3 or TRBV12-4 to TRBJ2-2; 7 nucleotides line up with TRBD1. This CDR3 has 12 amino acids. V lost 5 bases to trimming and J lost 7 bases; unmatched junction nucleotides: 1. CDR3 DNA: TGTGCCAGCAGTAACAGGGGCGGGGAGCTGTTTTTT. It specifies CASSNRGGELFF.

The genes are TRBV9 and TRBJ1-5; maybe TRBD1 (5 bases). Germline loops: CDR1 SGDLS, CDR2 YYNGEE. The V end was cut by 0 bases, the J end by 6 bases, with 10 bases between. This CDR3 comprises 14 residues. As DNA, the CDR3 is TGTGCCAGCAGCGTAGGGAGGGGAGGTCAGCCCCAGCATTTT. This encodes CASSVGRGGQPQHF.

The chain has TRBV19 and TRBJ1-2; possibly TRBD1 for D (6 bases). V was trimmed by 8 bases and J by 4 bases, leaving 17 bases between them. The CDR3 has 14 amino acids. Germline V gene sequence: CDR1 LNHDA, CDR2 SQIVND (reference sequence). This CDR3 reads CASYTSQGLYGYTF. The CDR3 nucleotides read TGTGCCAGTTACACCTCCCAGGGGCTCTATGGCTACACCTTC.

This clone was observed once. The rearrangement joins TRBV28 to TRBJ1-1; D is unresolved. V was cut by 3 bases and J by 8 bases, with 10 bases left in between. The germline V gene has CDR1 MDHEN and CDR2 SYDVKM. The CDR3 runs to 12 residues. The CDR3 DNA is TGTGCCAGCAGTTTGAAAGTGGCGGAAGCTTTCTTT. This encodes CASSLKVAEAFF.

The rearrangement joins TRBV30 to TRBJ1-5, with D tentatively TRBD1 (6 bases). The V gene lost 1 base and the J gene lost 0 bases, with 7 bases spanning the gap. The CDR3 is made up of 14 amino acids. The germline gives CDR1 GTSNPN, CDR2 SVGIG (reference sequence). The CDR3 sequence is CAWSADSSNQPQHF. The CDR3 DNA reads as TGTGCCTGGAGTGCGGACAGTAGCAATCAGCCCCAGCATTTT.